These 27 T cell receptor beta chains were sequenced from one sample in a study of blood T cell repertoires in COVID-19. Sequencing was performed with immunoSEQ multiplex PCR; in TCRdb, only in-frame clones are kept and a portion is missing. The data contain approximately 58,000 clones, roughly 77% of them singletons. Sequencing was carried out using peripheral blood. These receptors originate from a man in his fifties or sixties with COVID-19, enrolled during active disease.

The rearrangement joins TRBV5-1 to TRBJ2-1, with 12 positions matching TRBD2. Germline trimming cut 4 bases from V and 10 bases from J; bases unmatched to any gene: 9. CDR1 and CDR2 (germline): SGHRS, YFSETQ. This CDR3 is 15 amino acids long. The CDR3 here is CASSSRTSGVEEQFF. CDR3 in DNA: TGCGCCAGCAGCAGTCGGACTAGCGGGGTTGAAGAGCAGTTCTTC.

The CDR3 here is CASSAGWTSISTEQYF. The CDR3 DNA reads TGCGCCAGCAGCGCCGGATGGACTAGCATCTCCACCGAGCAGTACTTC. This chain connects TRBV5-1 to TRBJ2-7, with 8 bases fitting TRBD2. J gave up 6 bases and V 4 bases, and 15 bases lay outside the gene matches. Germline loops: CDR1 SGHRS, CDR2 YFSETQ. The CDR3 is made up of 16 amino acids.

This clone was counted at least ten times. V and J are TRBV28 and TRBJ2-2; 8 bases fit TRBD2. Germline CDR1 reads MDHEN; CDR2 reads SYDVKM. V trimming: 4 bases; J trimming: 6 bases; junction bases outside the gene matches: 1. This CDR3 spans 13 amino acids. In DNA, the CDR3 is TGTGCCAGCAGTTCAGCGGGAGCCGGGGAGCTGTTTTTT. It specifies CASSSAGAGELFF.

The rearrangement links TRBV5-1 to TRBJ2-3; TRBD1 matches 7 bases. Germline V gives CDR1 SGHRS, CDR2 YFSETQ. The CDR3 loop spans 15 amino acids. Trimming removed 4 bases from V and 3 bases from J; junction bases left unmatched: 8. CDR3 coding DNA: TGCGCCAGCAGCCGGGACAGTCCGACTACAGATACGCAGTATTTT. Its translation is CASSRDSPTTDTQYF.

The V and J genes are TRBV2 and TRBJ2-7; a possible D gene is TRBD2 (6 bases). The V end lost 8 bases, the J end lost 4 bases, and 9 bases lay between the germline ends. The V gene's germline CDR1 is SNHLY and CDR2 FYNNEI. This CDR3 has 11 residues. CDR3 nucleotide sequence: TGTGCCAGCGGCGGGATTTACGAGCAGTACTTC. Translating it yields CASGGIYEQYF.

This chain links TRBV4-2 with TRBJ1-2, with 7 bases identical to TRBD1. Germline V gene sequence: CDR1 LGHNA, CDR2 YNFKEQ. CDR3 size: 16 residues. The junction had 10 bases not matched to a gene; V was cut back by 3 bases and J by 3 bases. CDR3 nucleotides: TGTGCCAGCAGCCAGGAAAAGGTAGGGGGCGACTATGGCTACACCTTC. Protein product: CASSQEKVGGDYGYTF.

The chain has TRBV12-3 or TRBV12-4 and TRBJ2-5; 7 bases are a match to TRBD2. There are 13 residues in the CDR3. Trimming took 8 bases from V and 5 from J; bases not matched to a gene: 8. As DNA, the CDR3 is TGTGCCAGCGGGACTACAGTATGGGAGACCCAGTACTTC. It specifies CASGTTVWETQYF.

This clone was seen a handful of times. The CDR3 sequence is CASRSPGLAGLNEQFF. CDR3 coding DNA: TGCGCCAGCAGGTCGCCGGGACTAGCGGGCCTCAATGAGCAGTTCTTC. The chain combines TRBV5-1 with TRBJ2-1; 12 nucleotides line up with TRBD2. The J segment lost 6 bases and the V segment lost 5 bases, leaving 9 bases of the junction unmatched. Germline CDR1 is SGHRS and CDR2 is YFSETQ. This CDR3 contains 16 residues.

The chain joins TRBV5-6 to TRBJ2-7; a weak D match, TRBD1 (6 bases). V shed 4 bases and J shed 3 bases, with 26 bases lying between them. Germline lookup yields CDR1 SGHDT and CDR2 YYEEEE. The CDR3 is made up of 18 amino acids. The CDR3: CASSPNRWGHRQLYEQYF. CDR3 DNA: TGTGCCAGCAGCCCCAACCGGTGGGGACACCGACAACTCTACGAGCAGTACTTC.

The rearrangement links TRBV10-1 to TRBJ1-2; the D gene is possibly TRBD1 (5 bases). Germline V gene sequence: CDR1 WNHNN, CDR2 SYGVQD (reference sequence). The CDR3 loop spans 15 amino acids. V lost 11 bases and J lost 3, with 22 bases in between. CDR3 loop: CAESPRGGDYYGYTF. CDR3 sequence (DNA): TGCGCCGAAAGCCCTCGGGGGGGTGATTACTATGGCTACACCTTC.

The CDR3, as DNA: TGTGCCTGGACTACGACCGGGGAGCTGTTTTTT. It yields the protein CAWTTTGELFF. The rearrangement links TRBV30 to TRBJ2-2; D remains ambiguous. CDR1 and CDR2 from the germline V gene are GTSNPN and SVGIG (reference sequence). The CDR3 length is 11 residues. Trimming removed 4 bases at V and 5 bases at J, with 5 bases between.

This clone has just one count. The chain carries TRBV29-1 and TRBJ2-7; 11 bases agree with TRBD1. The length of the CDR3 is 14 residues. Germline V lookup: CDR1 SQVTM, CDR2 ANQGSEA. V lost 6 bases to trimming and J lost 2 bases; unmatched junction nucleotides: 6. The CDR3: CSVGTGGSTYEQYF. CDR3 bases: TGCAGCGTCGGGACAGGGGGGAGTACCTACGAGCAGTACTTC.

The CDR3 loop is CASSTWDSLRGNQPQHF. Written as DNA, the CDR3 is TGTGCCAGTAGTACTTGGGACTCCTTAAGGGGCAATCAGCCCCAGCATTTT. The chain uses TRBV19 and TRBJ1-5; a possible D gene is TRBD1 (5 bases). The CDR3 totals 17 residues. Trimming left V 4 bases short and J 2 bases short, with 18 bases between. The germline V gene has CDR1 LNHDA and CDR2 SQIVND (reference sequence).

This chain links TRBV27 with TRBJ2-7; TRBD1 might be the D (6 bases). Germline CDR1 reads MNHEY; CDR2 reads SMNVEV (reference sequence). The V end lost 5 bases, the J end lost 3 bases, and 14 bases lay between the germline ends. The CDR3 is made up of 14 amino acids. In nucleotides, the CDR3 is TGTGCCAGCAGTCAAAATAAGGGGGTCTACGAGCAGTACTTC. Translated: CASSQNKGVYEQYF.

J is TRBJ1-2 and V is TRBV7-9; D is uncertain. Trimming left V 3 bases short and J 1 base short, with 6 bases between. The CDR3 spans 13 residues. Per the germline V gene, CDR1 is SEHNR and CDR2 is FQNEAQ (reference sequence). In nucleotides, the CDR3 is TGTGCCAGCAGCTTGACAAATAACTATGGCTACACCTTC. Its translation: CASSLTNNYGYTF.

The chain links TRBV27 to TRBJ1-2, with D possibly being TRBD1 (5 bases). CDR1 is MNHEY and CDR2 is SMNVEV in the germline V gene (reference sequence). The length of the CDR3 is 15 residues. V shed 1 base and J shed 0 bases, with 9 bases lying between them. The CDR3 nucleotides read TGTGCCAGCAGTTTATGGGGCAGTTCTAACTATGGCTACACCTTC. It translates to CASSLWGSSNYGYTF.

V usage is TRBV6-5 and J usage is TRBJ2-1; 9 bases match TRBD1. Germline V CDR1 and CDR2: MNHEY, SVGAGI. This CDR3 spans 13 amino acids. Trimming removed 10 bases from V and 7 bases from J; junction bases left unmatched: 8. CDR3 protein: CATTRQGGNEQFF. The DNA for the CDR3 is TGTGCCACCACTAGACAGGGGGGAAATGAGCAGTTCTTC.

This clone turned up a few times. CDR3 protein: CAWGSRGGEKLFF. As DNA, the CDR3 is TGTGCCTGGGGTTCGAGAGGTGGCGAAAAACTGTTTTTT. The chain is built from TRBV30 and TRBJ1-4; the D is unclear. The V end was cut by 5 bases, the J end by 8 bases, with 15 bases between. CDR1 is GTSNPN and CDR2 is SVGIG in the germline V gene (reference sequence). The CDR3 is 13 residues long.

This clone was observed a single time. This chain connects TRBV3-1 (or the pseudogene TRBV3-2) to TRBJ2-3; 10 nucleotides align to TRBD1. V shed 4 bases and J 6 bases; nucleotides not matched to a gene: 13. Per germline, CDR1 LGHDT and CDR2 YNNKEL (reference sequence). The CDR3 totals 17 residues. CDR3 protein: CASSPLGGTGDRDTQYF. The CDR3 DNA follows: TGTGCCAGCAGCCCCCTGGGGGGGACAGGGGATCGCGATACGCAGTATTTT.

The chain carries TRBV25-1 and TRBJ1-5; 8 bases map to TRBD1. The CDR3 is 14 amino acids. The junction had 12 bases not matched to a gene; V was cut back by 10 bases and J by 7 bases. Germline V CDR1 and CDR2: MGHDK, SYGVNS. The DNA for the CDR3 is TGTGCCACCCAGGACAGGGTGACGTGGCAGCCCCAGCATTTT. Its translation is CATQDRVTWQPQHF.

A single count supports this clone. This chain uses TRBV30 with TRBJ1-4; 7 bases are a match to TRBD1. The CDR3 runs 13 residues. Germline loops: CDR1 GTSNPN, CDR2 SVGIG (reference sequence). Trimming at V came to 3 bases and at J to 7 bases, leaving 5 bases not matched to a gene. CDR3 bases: TGTGCCTGGAGCAGACAGGGTAGTGAAAAACTGTTTTTT. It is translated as CAWSRQGSEKLFF.

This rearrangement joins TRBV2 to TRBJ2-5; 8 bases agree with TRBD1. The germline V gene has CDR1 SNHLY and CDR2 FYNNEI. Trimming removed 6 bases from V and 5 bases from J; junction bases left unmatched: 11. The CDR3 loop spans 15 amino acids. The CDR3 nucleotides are TGTGCCAGCAGAAAACCAGGGGGCAAGGAGGAGACCCAGTACTTC. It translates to CASRKPGGKEETQYF.

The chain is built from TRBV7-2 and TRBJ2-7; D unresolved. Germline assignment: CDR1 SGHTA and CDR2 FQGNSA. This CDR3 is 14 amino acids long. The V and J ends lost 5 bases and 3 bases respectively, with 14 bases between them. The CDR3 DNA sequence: TGTGCCAGCAGCCCTTGGCGAGGCAACTACGAGCAGTACTTC. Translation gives CASSPWRGNYEQYF.

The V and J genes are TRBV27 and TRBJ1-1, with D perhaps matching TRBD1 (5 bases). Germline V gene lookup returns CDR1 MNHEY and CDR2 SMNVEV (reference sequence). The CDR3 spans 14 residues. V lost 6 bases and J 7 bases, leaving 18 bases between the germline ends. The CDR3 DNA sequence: TGTGCCAGCAGACCCCCCCGCGGGGGAGTTGAAGCTTTCTTT. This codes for CASRPPRGGVEAFF.

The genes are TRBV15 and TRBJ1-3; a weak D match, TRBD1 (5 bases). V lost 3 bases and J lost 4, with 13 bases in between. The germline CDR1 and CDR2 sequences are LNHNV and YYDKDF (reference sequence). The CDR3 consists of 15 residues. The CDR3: CATSRVRGEGNTIYF. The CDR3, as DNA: TGTGCCACCAGCAGGGTCCGGGGGGAAGGAAACACCATATATTTT.

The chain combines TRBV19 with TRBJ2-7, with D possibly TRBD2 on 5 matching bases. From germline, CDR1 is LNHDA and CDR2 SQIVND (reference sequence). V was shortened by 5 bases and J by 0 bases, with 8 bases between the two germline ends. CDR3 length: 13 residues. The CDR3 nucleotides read TGTGCCAGTAGTTTTACTAGCTCCTACGAGCAGTACTTC. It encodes CASSFTSSYEQYF.

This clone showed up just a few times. CDR3 bases: TGTGCCAGCAGCCCATTTACAGAGACCACCAAAAACATTCAGTACTTC. Its protein product is CASSPFTETTKNIQYF. This chain links TRBV11-3 with TRBJ2-4; D unresolved. The CDR3 totals 16 residues. Trimming took 5 bases from V and 2 from J, leaving 16 bases between them. The V gene's germline CDR1 is SGHNT and CDR2 YENEEA.